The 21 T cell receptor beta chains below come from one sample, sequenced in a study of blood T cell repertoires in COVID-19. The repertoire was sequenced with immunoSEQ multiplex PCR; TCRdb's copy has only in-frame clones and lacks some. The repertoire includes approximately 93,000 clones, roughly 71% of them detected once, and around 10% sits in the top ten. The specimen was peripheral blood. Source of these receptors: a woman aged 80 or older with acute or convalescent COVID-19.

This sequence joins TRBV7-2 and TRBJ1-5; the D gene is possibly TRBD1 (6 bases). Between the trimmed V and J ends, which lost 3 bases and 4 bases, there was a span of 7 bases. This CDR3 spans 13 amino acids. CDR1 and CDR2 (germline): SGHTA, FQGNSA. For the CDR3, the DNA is TGTGCCAGCAGCTTCCAGGGGAATCAGCCCCAGCATTTT. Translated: CASSFQGNQPQHF.

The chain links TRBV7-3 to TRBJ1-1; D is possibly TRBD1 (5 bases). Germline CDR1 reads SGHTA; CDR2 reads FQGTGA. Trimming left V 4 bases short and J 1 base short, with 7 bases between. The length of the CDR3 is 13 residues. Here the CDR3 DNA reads TGTGCCAGCAGCTCCGGACAGAACACTGAAGCTTTCTTT. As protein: CASSSGQNTEAFF. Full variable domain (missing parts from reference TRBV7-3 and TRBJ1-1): GAGVSQTPSNKVTEKGKYVELRCDPISGHTALYWYRQSLGQGPEFLIYFQGTGAADDSGLPNDRFFAVRPEGSVSTLKIQRTERGDSAVYLCASSSGQNTEAFFGQGTRLTVV.

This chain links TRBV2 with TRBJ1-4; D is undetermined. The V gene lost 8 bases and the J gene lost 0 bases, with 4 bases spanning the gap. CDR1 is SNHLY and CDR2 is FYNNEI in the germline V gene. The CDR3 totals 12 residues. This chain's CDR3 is CASLSTNEKLFF. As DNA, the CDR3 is TGTGCCAGCTTATCAACTAATGAAAAACTGTTTTTT. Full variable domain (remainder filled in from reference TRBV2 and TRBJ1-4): EPEVTQTPSHQVTQMGQEVILRCVPISNHLYFYWYRQILGQKVEFLVSFYNNEISEKSEIFDDQFSVERPDGSNFTLKIRSTKLEDSAMYFCASLSTNEKLFFGSGTQLSVL.

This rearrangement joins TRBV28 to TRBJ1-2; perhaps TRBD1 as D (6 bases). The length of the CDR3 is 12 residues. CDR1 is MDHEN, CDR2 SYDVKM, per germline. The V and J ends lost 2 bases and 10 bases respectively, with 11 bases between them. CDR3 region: CASSLQGSAYTF. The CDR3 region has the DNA TGTGCCAGCAGTTTACAGGGGTCAGCCTACACCTTC.

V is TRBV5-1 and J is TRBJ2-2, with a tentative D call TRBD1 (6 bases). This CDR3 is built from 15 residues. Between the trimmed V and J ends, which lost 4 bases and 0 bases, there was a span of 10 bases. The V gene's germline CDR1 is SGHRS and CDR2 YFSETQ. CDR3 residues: CASSTDRPNTGELFF. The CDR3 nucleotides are TGCGCCAGCAGCACCGACAGGCCGAACACCGGGGAGCTGTTTTTT.

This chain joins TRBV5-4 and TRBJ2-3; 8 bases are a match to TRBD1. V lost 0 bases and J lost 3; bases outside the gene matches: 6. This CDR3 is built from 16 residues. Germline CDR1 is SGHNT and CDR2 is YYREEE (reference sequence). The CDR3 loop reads CASSLGRDRTTDTQYF. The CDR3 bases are TGTGCCAGCAGCTTGGGGCGGGACAGGACGACAGATACGCAGTATTTT.

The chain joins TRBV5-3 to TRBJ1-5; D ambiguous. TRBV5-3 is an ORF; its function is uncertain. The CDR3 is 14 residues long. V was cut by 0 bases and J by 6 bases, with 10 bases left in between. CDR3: CARSLVRSGQPQHF. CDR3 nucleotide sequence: TGTGCCAGAAGCTTGGTACGGTCAGGTCAGCCCCAGCATTTT.

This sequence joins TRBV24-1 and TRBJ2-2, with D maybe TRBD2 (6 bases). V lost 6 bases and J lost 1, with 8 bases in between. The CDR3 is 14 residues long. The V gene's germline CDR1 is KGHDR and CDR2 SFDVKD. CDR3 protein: CATSTGVNTGELFF. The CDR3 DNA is TGTGCCACCAGTACGGGGGTGAACACCGGGGAGCTGTTTTTT.

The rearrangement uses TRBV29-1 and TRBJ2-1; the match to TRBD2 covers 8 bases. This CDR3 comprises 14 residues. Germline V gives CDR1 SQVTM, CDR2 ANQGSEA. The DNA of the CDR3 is TGCAACGCAGCGGGGGCGAGCTCCTACAATGAGCAGTTCTTC. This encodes CNAAGASSYNEQFF.

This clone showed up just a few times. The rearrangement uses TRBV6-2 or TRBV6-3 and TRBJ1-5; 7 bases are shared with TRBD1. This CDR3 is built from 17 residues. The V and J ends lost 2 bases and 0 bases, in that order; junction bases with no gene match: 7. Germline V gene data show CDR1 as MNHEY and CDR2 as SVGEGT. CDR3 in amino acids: CASSYRVRTGSNQPQHF. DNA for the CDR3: TGTGCCAGCAGTTACAGAGTTCGGACAGGTAGCAATCAGCCCCAGCATTTT.

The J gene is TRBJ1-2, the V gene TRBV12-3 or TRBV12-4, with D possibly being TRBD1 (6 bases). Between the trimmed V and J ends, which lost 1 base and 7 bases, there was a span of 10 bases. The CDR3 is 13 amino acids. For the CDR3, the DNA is TGTGCCAGCAGTTTAGACAGGGCCTCTGGCTACACCTTC. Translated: CASSLDRASGYTF.

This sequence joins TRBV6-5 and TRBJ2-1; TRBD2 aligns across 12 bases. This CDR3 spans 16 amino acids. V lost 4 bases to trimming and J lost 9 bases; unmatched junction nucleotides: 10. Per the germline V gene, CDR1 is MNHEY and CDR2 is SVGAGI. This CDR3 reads CASSSGTSGRYGEQFF. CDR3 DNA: TGTGCCAGCAGTTCCGGGACTAGCGGGCGTTACGGTGAGCAGTTCTTC.

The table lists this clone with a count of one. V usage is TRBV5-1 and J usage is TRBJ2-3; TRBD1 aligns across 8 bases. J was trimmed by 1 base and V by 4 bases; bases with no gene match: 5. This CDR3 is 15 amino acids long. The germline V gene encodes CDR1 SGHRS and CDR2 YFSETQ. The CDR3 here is CASSPNRGGTDTQYF. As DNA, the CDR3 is TGCGCCAGCAGCCCAAACAGGGGGGGCACAGATACGCAGTATTTT.

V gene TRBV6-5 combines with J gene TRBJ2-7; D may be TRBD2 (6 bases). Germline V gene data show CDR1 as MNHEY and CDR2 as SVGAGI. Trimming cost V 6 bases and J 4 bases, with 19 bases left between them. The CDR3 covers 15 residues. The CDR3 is CASRTAWGLPYEQYF. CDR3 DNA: TGTGCCAGCAGAACCGCTTGGGGACTTCCTTACGAGCAGTACTTC.

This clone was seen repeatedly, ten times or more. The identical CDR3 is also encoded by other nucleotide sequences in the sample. The CDR3 nucleotides read TGTGCCAGTAGTCCAGGACAGGGGAGCACTGAAGCTTTCTTT. Protein sequence: CASSPGQGSTEAFF. The chain is built from TRBV19 and TRBJ1-1, with 9 positions matching TRBD1. This CDR3 has 14 amino acids. In germline, CDR1 is LNHDA, CDR2 SQIVND (reference sequence). V was clipped by 5 bases and J by 4 bases; unmatched bases: 5. Together with reference TRBV19 and TRBJ1-1, the CDR3 gives the full variable domain: DGGITQSPKYLFRKEGQNVTLSCEQNLNHDAMYWYRQDPGQGLRLIYYSQIVNDFQKGDIAEGYSVSREKKESFPLTVTSAQKNPTAFYLCASSPGQGSTEAFFGQGTRLTVV.

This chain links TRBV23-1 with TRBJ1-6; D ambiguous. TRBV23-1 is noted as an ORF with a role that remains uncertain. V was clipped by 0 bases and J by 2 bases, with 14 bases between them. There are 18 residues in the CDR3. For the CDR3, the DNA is TGCGCCAGCAGTCAATCGAGGGTACTGTACCCCTATAATTCACCCCTCCACTTT. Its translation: CASSQSRVLYPYNSPLHF.

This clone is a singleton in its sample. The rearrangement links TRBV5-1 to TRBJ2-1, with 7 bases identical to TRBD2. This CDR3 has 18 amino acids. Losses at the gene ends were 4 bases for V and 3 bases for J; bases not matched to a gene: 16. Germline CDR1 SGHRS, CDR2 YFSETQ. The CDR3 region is CASSPGGLGREGYNEQFF. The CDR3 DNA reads TGCGCCAGCAGCCCCGGGGGTCTTGGGAGGGAGGGCTACAATGAGCAGTTCTTC.

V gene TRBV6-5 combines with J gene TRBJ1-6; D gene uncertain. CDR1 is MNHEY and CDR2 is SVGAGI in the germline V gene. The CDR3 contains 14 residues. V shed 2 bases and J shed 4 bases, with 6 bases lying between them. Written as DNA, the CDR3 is TGTGCCAGCAGTTACGCCCGGTATAATTCACCCCTCCACTTT. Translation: CASSYARYNSPLHF.

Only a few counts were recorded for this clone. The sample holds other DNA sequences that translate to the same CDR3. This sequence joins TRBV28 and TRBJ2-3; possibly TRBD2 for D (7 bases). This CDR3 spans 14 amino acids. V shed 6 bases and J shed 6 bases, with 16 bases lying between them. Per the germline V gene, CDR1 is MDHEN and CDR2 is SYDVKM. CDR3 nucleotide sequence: TGTGCCAGCAGCCCAGGGAGGGGGACCGATACGCAGTATTTT. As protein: CASSPGRGTDTQYF.

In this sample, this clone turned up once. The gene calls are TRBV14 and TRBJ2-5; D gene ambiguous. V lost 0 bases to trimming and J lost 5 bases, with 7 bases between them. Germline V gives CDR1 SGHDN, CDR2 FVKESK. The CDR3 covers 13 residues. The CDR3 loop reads CASSQESLETQYF. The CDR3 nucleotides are TGTGCCAGCAGCCAAGAATCGTTGGAGACCCAGTACTTC.

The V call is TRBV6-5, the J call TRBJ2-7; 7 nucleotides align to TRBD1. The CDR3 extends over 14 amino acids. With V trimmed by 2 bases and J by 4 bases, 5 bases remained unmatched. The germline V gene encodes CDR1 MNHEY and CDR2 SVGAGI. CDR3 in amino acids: CASSYGDRRYEQYF. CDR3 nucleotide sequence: TGTGCCAGCAGTTACGGGGACAGAAGATACGAGCAGTACTTC.